A single sample is the source of the 3 T cell receptor beta chains below, sequenced in a study of T cells after yellow fever vaccination. TCRdb passed the 5' RACE reads through MiXCR, listing each CDR3 protein once. The sample carries about 29,000 distinct CDR3 sequences, about 5% recorded once. The specimen comprised CD8+ T cells sorted from PBMCs, sampled 10 days after the yellow fever booster vaccination. Every receptor here comes from a young man who received the YFV17D yellow fever vaccine.

The table lists this clonotype with many counts. The rearrangement uses TRBV15 and TRBJ2-5, with TRBD1 as a possible D gene (6 bases). The V end was cut by 4 bases, the J end by 4 bases, with 13 bases between. The CDR3 runs 14 residues. The V gene's germline CDR1 is LNHNV and CDR2 YYDKDF (reference sequence). CDR3 sequence: CATSIPGVGETQYF. The CDR3 DNA reads TGTGCCACCAGCATCCCAGGGGTGGGAGAGACCCAGTACTTC.

There are many counts of this clonotype. V is TRBV15 and J is TRBJ2-1; weak D call: TRBD1 (6 bases). The CDR3 runs to 14 residues. Germline V gene lookup returns CDR1 LNHNV and CDR2 YYDKDF (reference sequence). V was pared by 8 bases and J by 1 base, with 12 bases between. The CDR3 protein is CATLGGDSYNEQFF. CDR3 bases: TGTGCCACCCTAGGGGGAGATTCCTACAATGAGCAGTTCTTC.

The rearrangement links TRBV21-1 to TRBJ2-7; TRBD1 is the table's D call and was not checked against the DNA. TRBV21-1 is marked as a pseudogene. This CDR3 has 17 amino acids. CDR3 sequence reads: CASSKGCPAAGWDEQYF. In nucleotides, the CDR3 is TGTGCCAGCAGCAAAGGCTGCCCGGCGGCAGGATGGGACGAGCAGTACTTC.